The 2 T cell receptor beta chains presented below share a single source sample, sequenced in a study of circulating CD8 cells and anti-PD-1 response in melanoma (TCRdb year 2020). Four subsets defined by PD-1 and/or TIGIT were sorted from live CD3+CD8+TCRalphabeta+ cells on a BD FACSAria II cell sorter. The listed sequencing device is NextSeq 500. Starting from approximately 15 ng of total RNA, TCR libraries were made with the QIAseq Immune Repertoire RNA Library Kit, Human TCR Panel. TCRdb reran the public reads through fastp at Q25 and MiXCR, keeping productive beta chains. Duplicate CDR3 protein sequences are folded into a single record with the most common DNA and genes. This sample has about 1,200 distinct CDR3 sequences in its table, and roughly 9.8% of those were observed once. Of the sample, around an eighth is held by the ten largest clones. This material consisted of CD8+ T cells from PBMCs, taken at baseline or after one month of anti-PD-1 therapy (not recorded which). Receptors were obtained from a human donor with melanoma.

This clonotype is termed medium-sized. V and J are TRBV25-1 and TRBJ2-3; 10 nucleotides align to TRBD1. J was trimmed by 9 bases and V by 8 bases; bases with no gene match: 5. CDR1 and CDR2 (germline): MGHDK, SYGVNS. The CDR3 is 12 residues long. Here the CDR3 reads CASGTGVDTQYF. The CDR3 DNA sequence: TGTGCCAGCGGGACAGGGGTGGACACGCAGTATTTT. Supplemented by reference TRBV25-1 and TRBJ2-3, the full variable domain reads EADIYQTPRYLVIGTGKKITLECSQTMGHDKMYWYQQDPGMELHLIHYSYGVNSTEKGDLSSESTVSRIRTEHFPLTLESARPSHTSQYLCASGTGVDTQYFGPGTRLTVL.

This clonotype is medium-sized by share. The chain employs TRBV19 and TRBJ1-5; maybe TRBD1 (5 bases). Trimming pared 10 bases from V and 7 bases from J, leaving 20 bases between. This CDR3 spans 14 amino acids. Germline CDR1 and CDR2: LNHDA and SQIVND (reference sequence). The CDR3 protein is CAIAPQGLGQPQHF. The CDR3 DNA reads TGTGCCATCGCCCCGCAGGGTTTGGGGCAGCCCCAGCATTTT.